The 2 T cell receptor beta chains below all came from one sample that was sequenced in a study of T cells in Graves' hyperthyroidism and ophthalmopathy. Using RNA transcripts as the source, TCR beta CDR3 regions were amplified. The HTBI primer set drove a first-round RT-PCR of the TCR CDR3. Each CDR3 protein is one row after TCRdb ran MiXCR on the multiplex PCR reads. There are 600,000 or so distinct CDR3 sequences in the sample; roughly 15% occur only once, and under 15% lies in the top ten. Sequenced input: blood. The receptors shown here come from a woman in her 50s with Graves' ophthalmopathy.

The chain carries TRBV14 and TRBJ2-3; D possibly corresponds to TRBD2 (7 bases). Germline V lookup: CDR1 SGHDN, CDR2 FVKESK. The CDR3 totals 16 residues. V dropped 0 bases and J dropped 6 bases, with 16 bases sitting between them. The CDR3: CASSQDRIGGRDTQYF. In nucleotides, the CDR3 is TGTGCCAGCAGCCAAGATAGGATCGGGGGGCGGGATACGCAGTATTTT.

This chain links TRBV19 with TRBJ2-7, with D possibly being TRBD1 (5 bases). V was pared by 5 bases and J by 2 bases, with 16 bases between. Germline V gene data show CDR1 as LNHDA and CDR2 as SQIVND (reference sequence). This CDR3 region has 15 residues. CDR3 in amino acids: CASSLDITSPYEQYF. The DNA of the CDR3 is TGTGCCAGTAGTCTGGACATCACATCTCCCTACGAGCAGTACTTC.